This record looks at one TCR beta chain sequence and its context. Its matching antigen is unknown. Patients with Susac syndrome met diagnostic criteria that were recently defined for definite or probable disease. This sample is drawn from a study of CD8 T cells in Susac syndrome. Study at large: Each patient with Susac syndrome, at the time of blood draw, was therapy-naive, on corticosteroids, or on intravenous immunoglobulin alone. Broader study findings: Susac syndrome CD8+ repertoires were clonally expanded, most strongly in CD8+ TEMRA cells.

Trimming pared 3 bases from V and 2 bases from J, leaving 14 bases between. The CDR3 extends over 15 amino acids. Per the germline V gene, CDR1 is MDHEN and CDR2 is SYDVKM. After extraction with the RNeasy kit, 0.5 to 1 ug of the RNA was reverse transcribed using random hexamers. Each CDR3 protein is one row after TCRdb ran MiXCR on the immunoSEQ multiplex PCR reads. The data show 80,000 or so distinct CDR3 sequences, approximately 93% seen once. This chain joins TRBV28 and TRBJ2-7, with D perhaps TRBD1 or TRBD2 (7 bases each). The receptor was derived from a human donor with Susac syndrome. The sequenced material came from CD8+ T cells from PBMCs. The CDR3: CASSLDQGGPYEQYF. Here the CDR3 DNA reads TGTGCCAGCAGTTTGGACCAGGGGGGGCCCTACGAGCAGTACTTC.